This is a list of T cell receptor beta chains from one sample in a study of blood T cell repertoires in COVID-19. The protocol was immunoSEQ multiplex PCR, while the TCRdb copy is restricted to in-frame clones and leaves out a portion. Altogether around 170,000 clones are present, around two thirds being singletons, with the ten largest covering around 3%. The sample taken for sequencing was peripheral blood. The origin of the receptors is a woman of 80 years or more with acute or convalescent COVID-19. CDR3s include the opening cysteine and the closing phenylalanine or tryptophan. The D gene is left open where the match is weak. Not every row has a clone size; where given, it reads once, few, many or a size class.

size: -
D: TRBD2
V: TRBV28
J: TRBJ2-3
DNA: TGTGCCAGCAGTTTTTGGGGGAGGGGTGGCACAGATACGCAGTATTTT
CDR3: CASSFWGRGGTDTQYF

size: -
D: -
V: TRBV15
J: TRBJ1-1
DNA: TGTGCCACCAGCGCAGGGTACACTGAAGCTTTCTTT
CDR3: CATSAGYTEAFF

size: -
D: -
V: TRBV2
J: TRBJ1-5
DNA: TGTGCCAGCAGTGCCACAGGGATCAATCAGCCCCAGCATTTT
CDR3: CASSATGINQPQHF

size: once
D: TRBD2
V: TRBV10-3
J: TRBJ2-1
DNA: TGTGCCATCACCACGAGATCGGCTAGCGGGGATGTTTCCTACAATGAGCAGTTCTTC
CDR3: CAITTRSASGDVSYNEQFF

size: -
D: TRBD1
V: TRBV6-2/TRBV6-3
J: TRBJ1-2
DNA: TGTGCCAGCAGTTACGGGCCCCGGGACAGAGCCAACTATGGCTACACCTTC
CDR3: CASSYGPRDRANYGYTF

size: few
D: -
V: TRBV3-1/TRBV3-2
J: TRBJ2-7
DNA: TGTGCCAGCAGCCAACGGGGTACCTCCTACGAGCAGTACTTC
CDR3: CASSQRGTSYEQYF

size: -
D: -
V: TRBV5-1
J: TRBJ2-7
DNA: TGCGCCAGCAGCCCGGAAGGTGGAGGGACCTACGAGCAGTACTTC
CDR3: CASSPEGGGTYEQYF

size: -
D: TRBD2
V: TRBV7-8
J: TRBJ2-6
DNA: TGTGCCAGCAAGACTAGCGGAAGCTCTGGGGCCAACGTCCTGACTTTC
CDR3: CASKTSGSSGANVLTF

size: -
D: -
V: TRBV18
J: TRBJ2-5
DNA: TGTGCCAGCTCACCTTCCGCAGCCGCAGGAGGGGAGACCCAGTACTTC
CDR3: CASSPSAAAGGETQYF

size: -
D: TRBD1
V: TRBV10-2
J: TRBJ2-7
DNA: TGCGCCAGCACCGGGACAGGCAACTACGAGCAGTACTTC
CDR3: CASTGTGNYEQYF

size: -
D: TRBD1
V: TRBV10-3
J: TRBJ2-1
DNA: TGTGCCATCAGCGCTGGACAGGGGGCTGGCAATGAGCAGTTCTTC
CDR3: CAISAGQGAGNEQFF

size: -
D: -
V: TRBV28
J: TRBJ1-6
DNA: TGTGCCAGCAGTTTCCCAGGCTCTAATTCACCCCTCCACTTT
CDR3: CASSFPGSNSPLHF

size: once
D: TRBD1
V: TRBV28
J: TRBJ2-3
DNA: TGTGCCAGCAGTCTGACAGGGGGCGGGGTAGATACGCAGTATTTT
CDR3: CASSLTGGGVDTQYF

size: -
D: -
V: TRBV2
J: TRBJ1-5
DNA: TGTGCCAGCAACCCAAGGGGTCAGCCCCAGCATTTT
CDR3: CASNPRGQPQHF

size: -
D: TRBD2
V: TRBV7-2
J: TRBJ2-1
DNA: TGTGCCAGCAGCACCCGACTAGCGGGAGGGCGGGTTGAGCAGTTCTTC
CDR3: CASSTRLAGGRVEQFF

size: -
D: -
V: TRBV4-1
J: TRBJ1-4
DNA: TGCGCCAGCAGTCGACAGGCGGGAGATGAAAAACTGTTTTTT
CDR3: CASSRQAGDEKLFF

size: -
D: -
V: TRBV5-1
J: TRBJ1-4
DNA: TGCGCCAGCAGCTACGGATCCCGGCGGGAAAAACTGTTTTTT
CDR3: CASSYGSRREKLFF

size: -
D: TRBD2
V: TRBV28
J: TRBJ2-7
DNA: TGTGCCAGCAGTTTGACTAGCGGTACCTACGAGCAGTACTTC
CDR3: CASSLTSGTYEQYF

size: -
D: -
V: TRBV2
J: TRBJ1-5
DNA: TGTGCCAGCGGGGCTCAGCCCCAGCATTTT
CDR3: CASGAQPQHF

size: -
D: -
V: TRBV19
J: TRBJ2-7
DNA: TGTGCCAGTAGTACAAGCCCCTACGAGCAGTACTTC
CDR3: CASSTSPYEQYF